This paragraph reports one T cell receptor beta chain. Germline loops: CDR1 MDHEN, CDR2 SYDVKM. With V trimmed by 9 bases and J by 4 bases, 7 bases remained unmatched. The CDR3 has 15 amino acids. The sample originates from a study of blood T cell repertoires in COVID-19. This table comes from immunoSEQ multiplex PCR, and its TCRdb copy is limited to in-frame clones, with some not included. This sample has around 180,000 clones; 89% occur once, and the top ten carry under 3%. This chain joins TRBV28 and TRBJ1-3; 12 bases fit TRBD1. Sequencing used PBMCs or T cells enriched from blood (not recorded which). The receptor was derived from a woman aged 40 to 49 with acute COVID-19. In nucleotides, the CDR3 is TGTGCCAGTGCGGGACAGGGGGCTTCAGGAAACACCATATATTTT. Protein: CASAGQGASGNTIYF. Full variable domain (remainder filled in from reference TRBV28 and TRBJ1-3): DVKVTQSSRYLVKRTGEKVFLECVQDMDHENMFWYRQDPGLGLRLIYFSYDVKMKEKGDIPEGYSVSREKKERFSLILESASTNQTSMYLCASAGQGASGNTIYFGEGSWLTVV.